This TCR beta chain is from a study of identical twins. Study-wide findings and caveats: Out-of-frame TCR alpha sharing observed in monozygotic twins exceeded model estimates. Invariant MAIT and iNKT cells may have partly biased zero-insertion analyses. Insertions were reduced in abundant cord blood beta clonotypes but not in memory repertoires.

Addition of a universal primer site occurred through template switching, and cDNA carried unique molecular identifiers. TCRdb analysed the 5' RACE reads with MiXCR anew, one entry per CDR3 protein. The sample includes about 430,000 distinct CDR3 sequences, approximately 18% of them seen just once. Trimming cost V 0 bases and J 4 bases; bases outside gene matches: 4. Germline CDR1 is SEHNR and CDR2 is FQNEAQ (reference sequence). The CDR3 extends over 16 amino acids. About this clonotype itself: Antigen: not known.

The sequencing sample was made of naive T cells sorted from blood. The TCR was taken from a man aged 45 to 65 in good health. The chain uses TRBV7-9 and TRBJ2-1; TRBD1 agrees at 9 bases. The CDR3 is CASSLAYRGPYNEQFF. The DNA for the CDR3 is TGTGCCAGCAGCTTAGCTTACAGGGGGCCTTACAATGAGCAGTTCTTC.